These T cell receptor beta chains were read from a single sample in a study of blood T cell repertoires in COVID-19. Clones were read by immunoSEQ multiplex PCR, and TCRdb kept only the in-frame ones, dropping some. The table has 200,000 or so clones, around 92% seen once. Material: PBMCs or T cells enriched from blood (not recorded which). The source is a woman between 18 and 29 years old who had recovered from COVID-19. Both conserved end residues are part of each CDR3. The D gene is left open where the match is weak. Expanded clones are given a class, and other clones once, few, many or no size at all.

TRBJ1-1,TRBV2,NA,NA,TGTGCCAGCAGTACAGGACCATCGGGAGCTTTCTTT,CASSTGPSGAFF
TRBJ1-1,TRBV19,NA,NA,TGTGCCAGTAGTATAGATCCAACAGGGTATAGAGCTTTCTTT,CASSIDPTGYRAFF
TRBJ2-2,TRBV5-5,TRBD1,NA,TGTGCCAGCAGCTTGGTCCCCAGGGGGCCGACCAACACCGGGGAGCTGTTTTTT,CASSLVPRGPTNTGELFF
TRBJ2-3,TRBV7-3,NA,NA,TGTGCCAGCAGCCGCGGCGGGGTTCTCACAGATACGCAGTATTTT,CASSRGGVLTDTQYF
TRBJ1-5,TRBV5-5,NA,NA,TGTGCCAGCAGACCAGACAGTAGCAATCAGCCCCAGCATTTT,CASRPDSSNQPQHF
TRBJ1-4,TRBV7-9,NA,NA,TGTGCCAGCAGCTTGGGGGGGTCCAGTAGAGGAAAACTGTTTTTT,CASSLGGSSRGKLFF
TRBJ2-7,TRBV5-1,NA,NA,TGCGCCAGCAGCTTGGCCAGCACGGGATCCTACGAGCAGTACTTC,CASSLASTGSYEQYF
TRBJ2-3,TRBV23-1,NA,NA,TGCGCCAGCAGTCGCGATCGCACAGATACGCAGTATTTT,CASSRDRTDTQYF
TRBJ2-1,TRBV7-3,NA,NA,TGTGCCAGCAGCCCAGCAGGCGGGACAGTCAATGAGCAGTTCTTC,CASSPAGGTVNEQFF
TRBJ1-2,TRBV11-2,NA,NA,TGTGCCAGCAGCTTGTTATCCTCTAACTATGGCTACACCTTC,CASSLLSSNYGYTF
TRBJ1-2,TRBV7-9,TRBD1,NA,TGTGCCACCTTGGGGGGACAGGGGGAGCACTATGGCTACACCTTC,CATLGGQGEHYGYTF
TRBJ1-2,TRBV28,NA,once,TGTGCCAGCAGTCTACAGACCAACTATGGCTACACCTTC,CASSLQTNYGYTF
TRBJ1-2,TRBV28,TRBD1,NA,TGTGCCAGCAGTACACCCCGTGGACAGGGGGTCGGTGGCTACACCTTC,CASSTPRGQGVGGYTF
TRBJ2-6,TRBV30,TRBD1,NA,TGTGCCTGGAGAGGGACAGGGGGTATCTCTGGGGCCAACGTCCTGACTTTC,CAWRGTGGISGANVLTF
TRBJ1-1,TRBV5-1,TRBD1,few,TGCGCCAGCAGATCAGGGGGCACTGAAGCTTTCTTT,CASRSGGTEAFF
TRBJ1-1,TRBV29-1,NA,NA,TGCAGCGTTGTCGAACAGGGTCGGGTCACTGAAGCTTTCTTT,CSVVEQGRVTEAFF
TRBJ1-6,TRBV21-1,NA,NA,TGTGCCAGCAGCAAAGGAACAGAGTTTAATTCACCCCTCCACTTT,CASSKGTEFNSPLHF
TRBJ1-5,TRBV2,NA,NA,TGTGCCAGCAGTGTCCTGGGGAGCGTCAATCAGCCCCAGCATTTT,CASSVLGSVNQPQHF
TRBJ2-7,TRBV5-1,TRBD1,NA,TGCGCCAGCAGCATCAGTCCCGGGACAGGGGTTGAGCAGTACTTC,CASSISPGTGVEQYF
TRBJ1-1,TRBV4-1,TRBD1,NA,TGCGCCAGCAGTATAGGGGGCCTGAACACTGAAGCTTTCTTT,CASSIGGLNTEAFF
TRBJ1-3,TRBV11-2,NA,once,TGTGCCAGCAGCTTAGACATCCCCTCTGGAAACACCATATATTTT,CASSLDIPSGNTIYF
TRBJ1-1,TRBV18,TRBD1,NA,TGTGCCAGCTCACCCCCCCTTACAGGGGCCCCTGAAGCTTTCTTT,CASSPPLTGAPEAFF
TRBJ1-2,TRBV28,NA,NA,TGTGCCAGCAGTTTCCCTTCACCGAGCTATGGCTACACCTTC,CASSFPSPSYGYTF
TRBJ1-5,TRBV4-1,NA,NA,TGCGCCAGCAGCCAAGAATACGGACTAAATCAGCCCCAGCATTTT,CASSQEYGLNQPQHF
TRBJ1-1,TRBV10-1,NA,NA,TGCGCCAGCCGTCGGACACCCAACACTGAAGCTTTCTTT,CASRRTPNTEAFF
TRBJ1-5,TRBV7-9,TRBD1,NA,TGTGCCAGCAGCTTAACAGGGGGCGACAATCAGCCCCAGCATTTT,CASSLTGGDNQPQHF
TRBJ1-4,TRBV7-8,NA,few,TGTGCCAGCAGCCCCAGGGTCGACAGGAGCCATGAAAAACTGTTTTTT,CASSPRVDRSHEKLFF
TRBJ1-1,TRBV2,TRBD1,NA,TGTGCCAGCAGTGAAAACAGGGGAACTGAAGCTTTCTTT,CASSENRGTEAFF
TRBJ2-1,TRBV10-2,TRBD1,NA,TGCGCCAGCAGTGAGTCTCAGGGGGCCCATGAGCAGTTCTTC,CASSESQGAHEQFF
TRBJ2-7,TRBV6-6,TRBD2,NA,TGTGCCAGCAGTCCTAGCGGGGAACTCTACGAGCAGTACTTC,CASSPSGELYEQYF
TRBJ1-5,TRBV20-1,NA,NA,TGCAGTGCTAGTCGACAGAATAGCAATCAGCCCCAGCATTTT,CSASRQNSNQPQHF
TRBJ2-7,TRBV28,TRBD1,NA,TGTGCCAGCAGTTTATTCCCTGGGTCCCGTTTACAGGGGGCTTCCTACGAGCAGTACTTC,CASSLFPGSRLQGASYEQYF
TRBJ1-1,TRBV28,TRBD1,NA,TGTGCCAGCAGACCGGGACAGGGGACCCCTGAAGCTTTCTTT,CASRPGQGTPEAFF
TRBJ2-7,TRBV27,TRBD1,NA,TGTGCCAGCAGTTCCCGGACAGGGTCCTCCTACGAGCAGTACTTC,CASSSRTGSSYEQYF
TRBJ1-5,TRBV6-4,TRBD1,NA,TGTGCCAGCAGTGAAGGACAGGGGGGCAATCAGCCCCAGCATTTT,CASSEGQGGNQPQHF
TRBJ2-1,TRBV3-1/TRBV3-2,TRBD2,few,TGTGCCAGCAGCCAAGATCTCCGACTAGCGGGGGTATACAATGAGCAGTTCTTC,CASSQDLRLAGVYNEQFF
TRBJ2-2,TRBV5-1,NA,few,TGCGCCAGCGGCCTGATGAGGCAGACCACCGGGGAGCTGTTTTTT,CASGLMRQTTGELFF
TRBJ2-5,TRBV5-4,NA,NA,TGTGCCAGCAGCTCTTGGACAGAGCAAGAGACCCAGTACTTC,CASSSWTEQETQYF
TRBJ1-2,TRBV6-1,NA,NA,TGTGCCAGCAGTGAAGGAGGACTGGCCCTAACCTTC,CASSEGGLALTF
TRBJ2-3,TRBV6-1,TRBD2,NA,TGTGCCAGCAGTGAAGCGGCGGGGAGCGGGGAGTCAGATACGCAGTATTTT,CASSEAAGSGESDTQYF
TRBJ1-1,TRBV27,TRBD1,NA,TGTGCCAGCAGGGGAACAGGGGTCACTGAAGCTTTCTTT,CASRGTGVTEAFF
TRBJ1-2,TRBV10-3,NA,NA,TGTGCCATCAGAGACAGAGTCGACTATGGCTACACCTTC,CAIRDRVDYGYTF
TRBJ2-7,TRBV27,TRBD2,NA,TGTGCCAGCAGTTTAAGCGGGGGTTGGTCCTACGAGCAGTACTTC,CASSLSGGWSYEQYF
TRBJ1-3,TRBV27,NA,NA,TGTGCCAGCAGTTTGTCGGGGGGAATCGGAAACACCATATATTTT,CASSLSGGIGNTIYF
TRBJ2-7,TRBV4-1,NA,NA,TGCGCCAGCAGCCAGGCCCAAAGTAGGGGCAGCGACGAGCAGTACTTC,CASSQAQSRGSDEQYF
TRBJ2-7,TRBV10-3,TRBD2,NA,TGTGCCATCAGAGCCGCGGGGGATCAGGAGGAGCAGTACTTC,CAIRAAGDQEEQYF
TRBJ1-2,TRBV5-1,NA,NA,TGCGCCAGCAGCGACGGAGGCTATGGCTACACCTTC,CASSDGGYGYTF
TRBJ1-5,TRBV3-1/TRBV3-2,TRBD1,NA,TGTGCCAGCAGCTCTGGACAGGGGCTTCAGCCCCAGCATTTT,CASSSGQGLQPQHF
TRBJ2-5,TRBV3-1/TRBV3-2,TRBD1,NA,TGTGCCAGCAGCCCTTCCTCAGGGGGCGTGGAGACCCAGTACTTC,CASSPSSGGVETQYF